The rows below give T cell receptor beta chains drawn from one sample of a study of blood T cells in healthy people across ages. TCRdb re-called the 5' RACE reads through MiXCR, storing one row per CDR3 protein. The table records about 1,400,000 distinct CDR3 sequences, approximately 63% of them present only once. The source material was blood. Receptors were obtained from a man aged 18 to 29 in good health. CDR3s include the opening cysteine and the closing phenylalanine or tryptophan. A D gene is named only where the DNA matches it firmly. Clone sizes are given selectively: once, few, many, or a class where the clone is expanded.

d_call	v_call	j_call	clone_size	cdr3_aa	cdr3_nt
TRBD2	TRBV29-1	TRBJ2-1	NA	CSAILLLAGGYYNEQFF	TGCAGCGCTATCTTATTACTAGCGGGGGGCTACTACAATGAGCAGTTCTTC
TRBD1	TRBV15	TRBJ2-1	NA	CATEDRGRSVPYNEQFF	TGTGCCACCGAGGACAGGGGGCGATCTGTCCCCTACAATGAGCAGTTCTTC
TRBD2	TRBV4-2	TRBJ2-3	once	CASSQAARGGTDTQYF	TGTGCCAGCAGCCAAGCAGCGCGGGGGGGCACAGATACGCAGTATTTT
TRBD1	TRBV29-1	TRBJ2-7	few	CSVTGGPYEQYF	TGCAGCGTTACAGGGGGCCCCTACGAGCAGTACTTC
TRBD1	TRBV20-1	TRBJ2-5	NA	CSARDKQGYQETQYF	TGCAGTGCTAGAGATAAACAGGGGTACCAAGAGACCCAGTACTTC
NA	TRBV27	TRBJ2-7	few	CASIDGLSYEQYF	TGTGCCAGCATCGACGGTCTCTCCTACGAGCAGTACTTC
NA	TRBV4-1	TRBJ2-3	NA	CASSQFVTSTDTQYF	TGCGCCAGCAGCCAATTCGTGACTAGCACAGATACGCAGTATTTT
NA	TRBV7-2	TRBJ1-2	NA	CASSWGNYGYTF	TGTGCCAGCAGCTGGGGGAACTATGGCTACACCTTC
NA	TRBV20-1	TRBJ2-7	NA	CSGKPGGMRGEQYF	TGCAGTGGGAAACCTGGGGGGATGAGAGGCGAGCAGTACTTC
TRBD1	TRBV27	TRBJ2-7	NA	CASSLYGTGGIHEQYF	TGTGCCAGCAGTTTATATGGGACAGGGGGCATCCACGAGCAGTACTTC
NA	TRBV11-2	TRBJ2-7	NA	CASSVRGGREDYEQYF	TGTGCCAGCAGCGTCAGAGGGGGCAGGGAGGACTACGAGCAGTACTTC
NA	TRBV7-2	TRBJ1-4	NA	CASSLGTRGTNEKLFF	TGTGCCAGCAGCTTAGGTACCAGGGGCACTAATGAAAAACTGTTTTTT
NA	TRBV10-3	TRBJ2-1	few	CAISTDREQFF	TGTGCCATCAGTACAGATCGGGAGCAGTTCTTC
TRBD1	TRBV6-5	TRBJ2-1	NA	CASRDRDSLYNEQFF	TGTGCCAGCAGAGACCGGGACAGCCTCTACAATGAGCAGTTCTTC
NA	TRBV25-1	TRBJ1-4	NA	CASSRRSFATNEKLFF	TGTGCCAGCAGCCGTAGGTCGTTTGCAACTAATGAAAAACTGTTTTTT
NA	TRBV27	TRBJ1-1	NA	CASSTTGGRGTEAFF	TGTGCCAGCAGTACGACGGGGGGGCGAGGGACTGAAGCTTTCTTT
NA	TRBV5-1	TRBJ1-5	NA	CASSLDWVNQPQHF	TGCGCCAGCAGCTTGGACTGGGTCAATCAGCCCCAGCATTTT
NA	TRBV7-9	TRBJ1-3	NA	CASSLRPSGNTIYF	TGTGCCAGCAGCTTAAGGCCATCTGGAAACACCATATATTTT
NA	TRBV20-1	TRBJ2-5	NA	CSARNPTQTQYF	TGCAGTGCTAGAAATCCCACACAGACCCAGTACTTC
NA	TRBV7-9	TRBJ1-4	few	CASSLRDYPNEKLFF	TGTGCCAGCAGCTTAAGGGACTACCCTAATGAAAAACTGTTTTTT
TRBD1	TRBV9	TRBJ2-7	NA	CASSTYGTGVYEQYF	TGTGCCAGCAGCACATACGGGACAGGGGTCTACGAGCAGTACTTC
TRBD2	TRBV29-1	TRBJ2-1	few	CSVVSGRTGSYNEQFF	TGCAGCGTTGTAAGCGGGAGGACGGGCTCCTACAATGAGCAGTTCTTC
NA	TRBV4-3	TRBJ2-7	NA	CASSQEMGRGYEQYF	TGCGCCAGCAGCCAAGAAATGGGACGAGGTTACGAGCAGTACTTC
TRBD1	TRBV4-2	TRBJ2-1	NA	CASSQDWDRGYNEQFF	TGTGCCAGCAGCCAGGACTGGGACAGGGGCTACAATGAGCAGTTCTTC
TRBD1	TRBV7-8	TRBJ2-7	few	CASSLRQGGAYEQYF	TGTGCCAGCAGCTTACGACAGGGTGGCGCCTACGAGCAGTACTTC
NA	TRBV29-1	TRBJ1-4	NA	CSVGGGVWNEKLFF	TGCAGCGTGGGGGGGGGTGTCTGGAATGAAAAACTGTTTTTT
NA	TRBV11-2	TRBJ1-4	NA	CASGDLPSFELFF	TGTGCCAGCGGGGACCTGCCGTCGTTTGAACTGTTTTTT
TRBD2	TRBV7-2	TRBJ2-7	NA	CASREGLALGEQYF	TGTGCCAGCAGGGAGGGACTAGCCTTAGGGGAGCAGTACTTC
TRBD1	TRBV25-1	TRBJ2-5	few	CASSATGAKTQYF	TGTGCCAGCAGTGCAACAGGGGCCAAGACCCAGTACTTC
TRBD1	TRBV2	TRBJ1-6	NA	CASTGGTDSPLHF	TGTGCCTCGACAGGGGGCACGGATTCACCCCTCCACTTT
TRBD2	TRBV20-1	TRBJ2-7	few	CSVRGIAGGHEQYF	TGCAGTGTTAGAGGCATAGCGGGGGGCCACGAGCAGTACTTC
TRBD2	TRBV11-2	TRBJ2-3	many	CASSFAPAGASTDTQYF	TGTGCCAGCAGCTTCGCCCCAGCGGGGGCTAGCACAGATACGCAGTATTTT
NA	TRBV29-1	TRBJ2-7	NA	CNVASGTATYEQYF	TGCAACGTTGCCTCCGGGACGGCAACCTACGAGCAGTACTTC
NA	TRBV23-1	TRBJ1-1	NA	CASSHDSRLGKSEAFF	TGCGCCAGCAGCCATGACAGCCGCCTAGGAAAATCTGAAGCTTTCTTT
NA	TRBV12-3/TRBV12-4	TRBJ2-4	few	CASSLVGTGNIQYF	TGTGCCAGCAGTTTAGTAGGGACTGGGAACATTCAGTACTTC
TRBD2	TRBV12-3/TRBV12-4	TRBJ2-3	NA	CASSSRTSGSTQYF	TGTGCCAGCAGTTCTCGGACTAGCGGGAGTACGCAGTATTTT
NA	TRBV25-1	TRBJ1-1	few	CASSDGDWRAEAFF	TGTGCCAGCAGTGACGGGGATTGGCGCGCTGAAGCTTTCTTT
NA	TRBV5-4	TRBJ2-5	few	CASSLRDTEETQYF	TGTGCCAGCAGCTTGAGGGACACCGAAGAGACCCAGTACTTC
TRBD1	TRBV6-1	TRBJ2-3	NA	CASRAGGPADTQYF	TGTGCCAGCAGAGCAGGGGGCCCAGCAGATACGCAGTATTTT
NA	TRBV10-2	TRBJ2-1	NA	CASGKTGGSYNEQFF	TGCGCCAGCGGGAAGACTGGGGGCTCCTACAATGAGCAGTTCTTC
NA	TRBV4-1	TRBJ2-1	NA	CASSQVPLSYNEQFF	TGCGCCAGCAGCCAAGTACCCCTCTCCTACAATGAGCAGTTCTTC
NA	TRBV5-1	TRBJ2-4	NA	CASSLGPLSLAKNIQYF	TGCGCCAGCAGCTTGGGGCCGCTGTCACTAGCCAAAAACATTCAGTACTTC
NA	TRBV6-2/TRBV6-3	TRBJ2-4	few	CASSYSKSPGAKNIQYF	TGTGCCAGCAGTTACTCGAAGAGCCCGGGGGCCAAAAACATTCAGTACTTC
NA	TRBV4-2	TRBJ2-3	NA	CASSQDDAGRVPDTQYF	TGTGCCAGCAGCCAAGATGATGCGGGGCGAGTTCCAGATACGCAGTATTTT
NA	TRBV29-1	TRBJ2-6	few	CSVETLGYSGANVLTF	TGCAGCGTTGAGACACTGGGGTACTCTGGGGCCAACGTCCTGACTTTC
NA	TRBV5-1	TRBJ2-1	NA	CASSQRQVPIRQFF	TGCGCCAGCAGCCAAAGACAGGTACCAATTAGGCAGTTCTTC
NA	TRBV6-5	TRBJ2-5	NA	CASSVAEQETQYF	TGTGCCAGCAGTGTAGCGGAGCAAGAGACCCAGTACTTC
NA	TRBV7-8	TRBJ2-3	NA	CDSSFNQGGSTDTQYF	TGTGACAGCAGTTTTAATCAGGGGGGAAGCACAGATACGCAGTATTTT
TRBD2	TRBV7-2	TRBJ2-5	few	CASSRDYKSIETQYF	TGTGCCAGCAGCCGGGACTATAAAAGTATTGAGACCCAGTACTTC
TRBD1	TRBV25-1	TRBJ2-1	NA	CASSESLGGRDEQFF	TGTGCCAGCAGTGAGAGTCTAGGGGGCAGAGATGAGCAGTTCTTC
NA	TRBV6-6	TRBJ1-5	few	CASSSGRDNQPQHF	TGTGCCAGCAGTTCCGGCAGGGACAATCAGCCCCAGCATTTT
NA	TRBV11-2	TRBJ2-2	NA	CASSNELGELFF	TGTGCCAGCAGCAATGAACTAGGGGAGCTGTTTTTT
NA	TRBV20-1	TRBJ2-7	NA	CSVTRRTATYEQYF	TGCAGTGTTACGCGACGGACGGCCACCTACGAGCAGTACTTC
NA	TRBV6-5	TRBJ2-1	few	CASSLTSSLSYNEQFF	TGTGCCAGCAGTTTGACTAGTTCACTCTCCTACAATGAGCAGTTCTTC
NA	TRBV20-1	TRBJ2-5	NA	CSAAPAAGAQETQYF	TGCAGTGCTGCCCCCGCGGCGGGGGCCCAAGAGACCCAGTACTTC
NA	TRBV6-4	TRBJ2-6	NA	CASSDQPDSGANVLTF	TGTGCCAGCAGTGACCAGCCGGACTCTGGGGCCAACGTCCTGACTTTC
NA	TRBV6-5	TRBJ1-6	NA	CASSRTRNSPLHF	TGTGCCAGCAGCCGGACGCGGAATTCACCCCTCCACTTT